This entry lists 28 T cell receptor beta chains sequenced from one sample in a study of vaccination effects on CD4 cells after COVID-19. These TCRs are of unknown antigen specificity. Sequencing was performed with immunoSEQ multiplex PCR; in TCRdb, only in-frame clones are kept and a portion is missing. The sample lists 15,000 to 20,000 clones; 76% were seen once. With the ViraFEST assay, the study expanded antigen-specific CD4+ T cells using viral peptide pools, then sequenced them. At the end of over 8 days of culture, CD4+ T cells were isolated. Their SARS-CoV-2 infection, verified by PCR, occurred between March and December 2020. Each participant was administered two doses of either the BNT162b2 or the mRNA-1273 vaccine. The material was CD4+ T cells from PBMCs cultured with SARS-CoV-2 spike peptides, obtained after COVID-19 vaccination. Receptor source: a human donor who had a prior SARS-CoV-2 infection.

The CDR3 region is CASLVRGRLTQYF. The CDR3 coding sequence is TGTGCCAGCCTTGTCCGTGGGCGATTGACGCAGTATTTT. The genes are TRBV6-5 and TRBJ2-3; D is unresolved. Germline CDR1 is MNHEY and CDR2 is SVGAGI. Trimming removed 8 bases from V and 9 bases from J, with 18 bases in between. The CDR3 extends over 13 amino acids.

The CDR3 region is CASTLHGGGNEQFF. The CDR3 DNA reads TGTGCCAGCACCCTACACGGGGGAGGCAATGAGCAGTTCTTC. This chain joins TRBV6-5 and TRBJ2-1; weak D call: TRBD2 (6 bases). CDR1 and CDR2 (germline): MNHEY, SVGAGI. Trimming removed 7 bases at V and 6 bases at J, with 16 bases between. The CDR3 is made up of 14 amino acids.

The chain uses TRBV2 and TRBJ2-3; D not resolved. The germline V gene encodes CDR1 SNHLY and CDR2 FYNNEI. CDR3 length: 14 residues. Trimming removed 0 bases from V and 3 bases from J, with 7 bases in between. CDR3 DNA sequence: TGTGCCAGCAGTGAAGCGCTATCGACAGATACGCAGTATTTT. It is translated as CASSEALSTDTQYF.

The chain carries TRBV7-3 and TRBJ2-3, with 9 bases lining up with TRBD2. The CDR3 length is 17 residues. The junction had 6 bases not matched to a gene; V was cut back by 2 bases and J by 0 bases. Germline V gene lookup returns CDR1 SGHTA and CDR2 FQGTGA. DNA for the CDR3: TGTGCCAGCAGCTTAGGGTCTAGCGGGATTAGCACAGATACGCAGTATTTT. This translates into CASSLGSSGISTDTQYF.

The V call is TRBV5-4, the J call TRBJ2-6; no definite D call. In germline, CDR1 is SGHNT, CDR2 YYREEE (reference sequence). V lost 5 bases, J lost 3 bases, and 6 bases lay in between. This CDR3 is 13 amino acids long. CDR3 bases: TGTGCCAGCAGACGGATTGGGGCCAACGTCCTGACTTTC. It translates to CASRRIGANVLTF.

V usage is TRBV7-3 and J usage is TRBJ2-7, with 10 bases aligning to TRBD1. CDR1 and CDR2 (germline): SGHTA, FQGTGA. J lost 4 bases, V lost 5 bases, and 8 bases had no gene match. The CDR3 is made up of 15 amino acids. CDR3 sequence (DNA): TGTGCCAGCAGCGCTGGGGACAGGGGAAAGTACGAGCAGTACTTC. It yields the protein CASSAGDRGKYEQYF.

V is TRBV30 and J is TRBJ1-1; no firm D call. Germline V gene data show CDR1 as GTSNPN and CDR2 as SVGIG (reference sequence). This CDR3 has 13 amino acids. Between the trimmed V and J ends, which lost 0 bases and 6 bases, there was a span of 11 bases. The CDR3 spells CAWSVSIGSEAFF. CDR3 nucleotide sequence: TGTGCCTGGAGTGTTTCGATCGGTTCTGAAGCTTTCTTT.

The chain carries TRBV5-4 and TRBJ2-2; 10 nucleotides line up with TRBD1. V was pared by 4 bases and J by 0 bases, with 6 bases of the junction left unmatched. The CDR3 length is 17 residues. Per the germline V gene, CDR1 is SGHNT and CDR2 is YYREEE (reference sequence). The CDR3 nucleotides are TGTGCCAGCAGCCCGCCGGGACAGGGGCCGAACACCGGGGAGCTGTTTTTT. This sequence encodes CASSPPGQGPNTGELFF.

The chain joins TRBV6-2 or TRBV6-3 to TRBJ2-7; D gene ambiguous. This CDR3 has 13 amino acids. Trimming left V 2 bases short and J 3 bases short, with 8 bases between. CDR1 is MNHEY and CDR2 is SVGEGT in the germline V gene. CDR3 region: CASSYGFRYEQYF. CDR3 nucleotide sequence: TGTGCCAGCAGTTACGGGTTTCGCTACGAGCAGTACTTC.

The CDR3 protein is CASSAYPTGELFF. The CDR3 DNA reads TGTGCCAGCAGCGCCTATCCCACCGGGGAGCTGTTTTTT. The V gene is TRBV7-3, the J gene TRBJ2-2; D not certain. From germline, CDR1 is SGHTA and CDR2 FQGTGA. The CDR3 spans 13 residues. Between the trimmed V and J ends, which lost 5 bases and 4 bases, there was a span of 8 bases.

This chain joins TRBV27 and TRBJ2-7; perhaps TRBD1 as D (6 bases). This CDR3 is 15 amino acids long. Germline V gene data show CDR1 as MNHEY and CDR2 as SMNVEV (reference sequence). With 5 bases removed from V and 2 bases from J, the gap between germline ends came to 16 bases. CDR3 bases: TGTGCCAGCAGTCCCGACAGGTTACGTCCCTACGAGCAGTACTTC. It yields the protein CASSPDRLRPYEQYF.

CDR3 sequence (DNA): TGTGCCAGCAGCGCCAAACTAGCGGGGCACAATGAGCAGTTCTTC. Encoded protein: CASSAKLAGHNEQFF. The gene calls are TRBV3-1 (or the pseudogene TRBV3-2) and TRBJ2-1; the match to TRBD2 covers 10 bases. The germline V gene has CDR1 LGHDT and CDR2 YNNKEL (reference sequence). This CDR3 comprises 15 residues. V gave up 5 bases and J gave up 5 bases; unmatched junction bases: 6.

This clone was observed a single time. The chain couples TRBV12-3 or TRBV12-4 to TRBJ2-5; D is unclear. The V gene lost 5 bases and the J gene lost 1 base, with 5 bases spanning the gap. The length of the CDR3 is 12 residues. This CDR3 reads CASSLTQETQYF. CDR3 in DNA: TGTGCCAGCAGTCTGACCCAAGAGACCCAGTACTTC.

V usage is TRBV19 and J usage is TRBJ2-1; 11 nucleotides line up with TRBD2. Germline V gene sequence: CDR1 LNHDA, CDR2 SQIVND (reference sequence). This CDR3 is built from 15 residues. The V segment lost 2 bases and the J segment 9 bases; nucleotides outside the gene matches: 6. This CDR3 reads CASSIRLAGGREQFF. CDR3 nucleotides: TGTGCCAGTAGTATAAGGTTAGCGGGAGGGCGTGAGCAGTTCTTC.

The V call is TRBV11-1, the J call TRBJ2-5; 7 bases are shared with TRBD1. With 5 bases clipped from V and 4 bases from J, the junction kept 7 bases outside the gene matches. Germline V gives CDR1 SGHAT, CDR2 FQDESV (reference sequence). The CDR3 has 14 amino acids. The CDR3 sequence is CASSSSRGLETQYF. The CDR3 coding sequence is TGTGCCAGCAGCAGTTCAAGGGGGCTAGAGACCCAGTACTTC. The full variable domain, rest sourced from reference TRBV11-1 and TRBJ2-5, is EAEVAQSPRYKITEKSQAVAFWCDPISGHATLYWYRQILGQGPELLVQFQDESVVDDSQLPKDRFSAERLKGVDSTLKIQPAELGDSAMYLCASSSSRGLETQYFGPGTRLLVL.

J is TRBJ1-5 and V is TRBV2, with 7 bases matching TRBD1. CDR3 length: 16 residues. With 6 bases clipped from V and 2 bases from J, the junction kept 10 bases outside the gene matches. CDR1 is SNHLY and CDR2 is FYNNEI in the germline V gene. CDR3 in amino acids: CASRAGQTYGNQPQHF. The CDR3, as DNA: TGTGCCAGCAGGGCGGGACAGACCTATGGCAATCAGCCCCAGCATTTT.

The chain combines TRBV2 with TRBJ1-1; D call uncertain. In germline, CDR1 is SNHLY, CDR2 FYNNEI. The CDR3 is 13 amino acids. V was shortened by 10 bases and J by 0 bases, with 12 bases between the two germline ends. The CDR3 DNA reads TGTGCCACGTCGTGGGAGATGAACACTGAAGCTTTCTTT. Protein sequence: CATSWEMNTEAFF. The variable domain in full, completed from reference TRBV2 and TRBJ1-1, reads EPEVTQTPSHQVTQMGQEVILRCVPISNHLYFYWYRQILGQKVEFLVSFYNNEISEKSEIFDDQFSVERPDGSNFTLKIRSTKLEDSAMYFCATSWEMNTEAFFGQGTRLTVV.

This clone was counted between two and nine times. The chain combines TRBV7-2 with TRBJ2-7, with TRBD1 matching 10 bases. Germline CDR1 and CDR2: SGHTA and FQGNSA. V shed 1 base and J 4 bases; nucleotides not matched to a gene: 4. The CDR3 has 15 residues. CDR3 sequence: CASSLGTGGLYEQYF. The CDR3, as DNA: TGTGCCAGCAGCTTAGGGACAGGGGGTTTGTACGAGCAGTACTTC.

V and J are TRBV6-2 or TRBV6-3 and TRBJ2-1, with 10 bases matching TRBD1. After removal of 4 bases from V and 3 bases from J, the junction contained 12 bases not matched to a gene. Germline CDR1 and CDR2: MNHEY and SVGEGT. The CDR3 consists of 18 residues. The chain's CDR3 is CASSSPQYRDRGYNEQFF. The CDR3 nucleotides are TGTGCCAGCAGTTCACCCCAATACCGGGACAGGGGCTACAATGAGCAGTTCTTC.

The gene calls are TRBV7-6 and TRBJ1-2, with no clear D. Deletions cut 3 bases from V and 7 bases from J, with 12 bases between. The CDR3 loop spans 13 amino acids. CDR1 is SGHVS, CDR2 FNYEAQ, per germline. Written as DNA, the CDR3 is TGTGCCAGCAGCTTTGCCGAGGGCGGTGGCTACACCTTC. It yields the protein CASSFAEGGGYTF.

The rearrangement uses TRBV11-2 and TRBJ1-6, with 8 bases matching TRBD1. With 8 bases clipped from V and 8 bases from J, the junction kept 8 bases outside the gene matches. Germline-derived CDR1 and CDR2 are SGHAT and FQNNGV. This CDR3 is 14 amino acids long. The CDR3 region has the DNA TGTGCCAGCGGACAGGGTACCGCCGATTCACCCCTCCACTTT. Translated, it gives CASGQGTADSPLHF.

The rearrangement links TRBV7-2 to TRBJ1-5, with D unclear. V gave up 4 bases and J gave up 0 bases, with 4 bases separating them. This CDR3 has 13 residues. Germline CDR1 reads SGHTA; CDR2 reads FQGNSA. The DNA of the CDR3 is TGTGCCAGCAGCTATAGTAGCAATCAGCCCCAGCATTTT. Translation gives CASSYSSNQPQHF.

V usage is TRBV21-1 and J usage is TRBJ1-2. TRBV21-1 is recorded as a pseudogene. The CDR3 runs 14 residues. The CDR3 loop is CASSKSWGNYGYTF. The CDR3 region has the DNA TGTGCCAGCAGCAAAAGTTGGGGTAACTATGGCTACACCTTC.

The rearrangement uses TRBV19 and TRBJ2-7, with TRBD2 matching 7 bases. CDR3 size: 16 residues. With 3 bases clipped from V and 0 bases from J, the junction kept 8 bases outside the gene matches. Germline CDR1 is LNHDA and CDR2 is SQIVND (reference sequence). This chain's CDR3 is CASSIGSSGSSYEQYF. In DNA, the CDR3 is TGTGCCAGTAGTATTGGATCTAGCGGTAGCTCCTACGAGCAGTACTTC. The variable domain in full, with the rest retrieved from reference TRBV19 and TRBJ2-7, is DGGITQSPKYLFRKEGQNVTLSCEQNLNHDAMYWYRQDPGQGLRLIYYSQIVNDFQKGDIAEGYSVSREKKESFPLTVTSAQKNPTAFYLCASSIGSSGSSYEQYFGPGTRLTVT.

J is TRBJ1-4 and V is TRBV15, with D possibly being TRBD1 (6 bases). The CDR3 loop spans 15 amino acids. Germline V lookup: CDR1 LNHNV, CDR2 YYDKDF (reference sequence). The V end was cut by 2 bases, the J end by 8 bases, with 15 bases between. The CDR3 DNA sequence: TGTGCCACCAGCAGACTAGGGGGGGTAGTAGAAAAACTGTTTTTT. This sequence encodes CATSRLGGVVEKLFF.

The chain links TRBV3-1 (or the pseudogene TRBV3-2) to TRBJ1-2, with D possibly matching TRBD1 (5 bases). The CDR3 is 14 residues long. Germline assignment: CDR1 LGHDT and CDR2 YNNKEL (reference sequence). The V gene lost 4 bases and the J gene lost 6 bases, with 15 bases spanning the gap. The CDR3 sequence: CASSRGSWGDGYTF. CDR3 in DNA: TGTGCCAGCAGCCGCGGGTCCTGGGGGGATGGCTACACCTTC.

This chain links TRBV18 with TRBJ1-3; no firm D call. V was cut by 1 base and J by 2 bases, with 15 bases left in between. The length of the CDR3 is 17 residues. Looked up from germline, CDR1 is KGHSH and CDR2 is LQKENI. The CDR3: CASSPQGVYAPGNTIYF. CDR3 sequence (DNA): TGTGCCAGCTCACCACAGGGCGTGTACGCACCTGGAAACACCATATATTTT.

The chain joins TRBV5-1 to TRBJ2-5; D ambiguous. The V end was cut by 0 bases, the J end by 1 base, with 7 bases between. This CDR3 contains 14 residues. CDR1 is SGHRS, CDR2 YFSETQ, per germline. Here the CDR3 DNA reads TGCGCCAGCAGCTTGGTAGGCTTCCAAGAGACCCAGTACTTC. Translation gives CASSLVGFQETQYF.